These 21 T cell receptor beta chains originate from one sample sequenced in a study of T cells in tumors after PD-1 blockade. Only in-frame clones appear in the TCRdb table, and some are missing; sequencing was by immunoSEQ multiplex PCR. The table has approximately 48,000 clones, over 70% seen once; the top ten hold approximately 4%. Sequencing was performed on PBMCs, taken before anti-PD-1 treatment. The receptors here all came from a human donor with basal cell carcinoma.

This chain uses TRBV5-1 with TRBJ2-7; 10 bases fit TRBD2. V shed 3 bases and J 4 bases; nucleotides not matched to a gene: 4. Germline V gives CDR1 SGHRS, CDR2 YFSETQ. The CDR3 consists of 14 residues. The CDR3 protein is CASSSGLAVYEQYF. For the CDR3, the DNA is TGCGCCAGCAGCTCCGGACTAGCGGTTTACGAGCAGTACTTC.

The rearrangement uses TRBV5-1 and TRBJ2-5, with a tentative D call TRBD1 (5 bases). Trimming pared 4 bases from V and 2 bases from J, leaving 15 bases between. This CDR3 has 15 amino acids. Germline lookup yields CDR1 SGHRS and CDR2 YFSETQ. The DNA for the CDR3 is TGCGCCAGCAGCCGCGCAGGGTCCCCACAAGAGACCCAGTACTTC. It translates to CASSRAGSPQETQYF.

The chain couples TRBV5-4 to TRBJ1-6, with a possible D match to TRBD1 (5 bases). The V end lost 4 bases, the J end lost 3 bases, and 14 bases lay between the germline ends. The CDR3 runs 16 residues. CDR1 and CDR2 (germline): SGHNT, YYREEE (reference sequence). Here the CDR3 DNA reads TGTGCCAGCAGCCGGGGGGACGACAGCTATAATTCACCCCTCCACTTT. This translates into CASSRGDDSYNSPLHF. The variable domain in full, with the rest retrieved from reference TRBV5-4 and TRBJ1-6, is ETGVTQSPTHLIKTRGQQVTLRCSSQSGHNTVSWYQQALGQGPQFIFQYYREEENGRGNFPPRFSGLQFPNYSSELNVNALELDDSALYLCASSRGDDSYNSPLHFGNGTRLTVT.

V gene TRBV5-4 combines with J gene TRBJ2-3, with TRBD2 matching 7 bases. CDR1 and CDR2 (germline): SGHNT, YYREEE (reference sequence). J gave up 2 bases and V 3 bases, and 3 bases lay outside the gene matches. The CDR3 is 14 residues long. The CDR3 nucleotides read TGTGCCAGCAGCTCTGGACTAGTCACAGATACGCAGTATTTT. Protein: CASSSGLVTDTQYF.

The J gene is TRBJ1-1, the V gene TRBV6-5; D unresolved. Trimming left V 6 bases short and J 2 bases short, with 13 bases between. From germline, CDR1 is MNHEY and CDR2 SVGAGI. This CDR3 is 14 amino acids long. The CDR3 region is CASSRREINTEAFF. CDR3 coding DNA: TGTGCCAGCAGCCGACGGGAGATAAACACTGAAGCTTTCTTT.

The rearrangement links TRBV6-5 to TRBJ2-7; D possibly matches TRBD1 or TRBD2 (5 bases each). Between the trimmed V and J ends, which lost 6 bases and 2 bases, there was a span of 14 bases. The CDR3 loop spans 14 amino acids. Germline CDR1 reads MNHEY; CDR2 reads SVGAGI. The DNA of the CDR3 is TGTGCCAGCAGCCAACGGGACGGAGCCTACGAGCAGTACTTC. Protein: CASSQRDGAYEQYF.

The V gene is TRBV6-1, the J gene TRBJ2-2; D ambiguous. The CDR3 runs 16 residues. Germline CDR1 and CDR2: MNHNS and SASEGT. Trimming took 4 bases from V and 3 from J, leaving 15 bases between them. The CDR3 bases are TGTGCCAGCAGTGGGCCTTCTAGTTGGGACACCGGGGAGCTGTTTTTT. This codes for CASSGPSSWDTGELFF.

This chain joins TRBV4-1 and TRBJ2-4, with D possibly being TRBD2 (7 bases). The V and J ends lost 0 bases and 8 bases respectively, with 14 bases between them. In germline, CDR1 is MGHRA, CDR2 YSYEKL. The CDR3 spans 15 residues. The DNA of the CDR3 is TGCGCCAGCAGCCAAGAAATAGGGGGGGAAGACATTCAGTACTTC. Translated, it gives CASSQEIGGEDIQYF.

The rearrangement links TRBV28 to TRBJ2-1, with D possibly TRBD1 on 6 matching bases. The CDR3 is 17 amino acids. The germline V gene has CDR1 MDHEN and CDR2 SYDVKM. V gave up 7 bases and J gave up 3 bases, with 22 bases separating them. The CDR3: CASNSHLRQADYNEQFF. The CDR3 coding sequence is TGTGCCAGCAACTCCCACCTCCGACAGGCGGACTACAATGAGCAGTTCTTC.

The chain uses TRBV28 and TRBJ1-5, with D hard to call. Germline values: CDR1 MDHEN, CDR2 SYDVKM. The length of the CDR3 is 18 residues. V dropped 0 bases and J dropped 0 bases, with 15 bases sitting between them. The CDR3 loop reads CASSLWKIEVNSNQPQHF. The CDR3 nucleotides are TGTGCCAGCAGTTTATGGAAAATCGAGGTGAATAGCAATCAGCCCCAGCATTTT.

The V and J genes are TRBV15 and TRBJ1-1; 7 nucleotides align to TRBD1. This CDR3 is 14 amino acids long. The germline gives CDR1 LNHNV, CDR2 YYDKDF (reference sequence). V shed 3 bases and J 1 base; nucleotides not matched to a gene: 2. CDR3 region: CATSRGQRNTEAFF. CDR3 DNA: TGTGCCACCAGCAGGGGACAGCGGAACACTGAAGCTTTCTTT.

For the CDR3, the DNA is TGCAGCGTAGCCGGGACTGCCTACAATGAGCAGTTCTTC. This gives the protein CSVAGTAYNEQFF. This rearrangement joins TRBV29-1 to TRBJ2-1; D is possibly TRBD2 (6 bases). V gave up 6 bases and J gave up 2 bases, with 11 bases separating them. CDR3 length equals 13 residues. Germline CDR1 reads SQVTM; CDR2 reads ANQGSEA.

CDR3 sequence reads: CSARDTRDRYF. CDR3 nucleotides: TGCAGTGCTAGAGATACCCGTGACCGGTACTTC. This chain links TRBV20-1 with TRBJ2-5; D remains unclear. V was pared by 0 bases and J by 13 bases, with 12 bases between. The germline CDR1 and CDR2 sequences are DFQATT and SNEGSKA (reference sequence). The CDR3 sequence is 11 residues long.

The chain couples TRBV12-2 to TRBJ2-5. TRBV12-2 is an annotated pseudogene. The CDR3 sequence is 12 residues long. The DNA of the CDR3 is TGTGCAAGTCGGCCATTTTTAGAGACCCAGTACTTC. This translates into CASRPFLETQYF.

V gene TRBV19 combines with J gene TRBJ2-1; 7 nucleotides agree with TRBD2. The V and J ends lost 3 bases and 4 bases, in that order; junction bases with no gene match: 9. This CDR3 contains 16 residues. Germline V gene sequence: CDR1 LNHDA, CDR2 SQIVND (reference sequence). As DNA, the CDR3 is TGTGCCAGTAGTATTCGGGAAGCGGGGAGGTACAATGAGCAGTTCTTC. Amino acids: CASSIREAGRYNEQFF.

The chain joins TRBV11-1 to TRBJ2-6, with D perhaps being TRBD1 or TRBD2 (5 bases each). This CDR3 is 17 amino acids long. The V end was cut by 0 bases, the J end by 0 bases, with 9 bases between. CDR1 and CDR2 (germline): SGHAT, FQDESV (reference sequence). The CDR3 here is CASSLAGVLSGANVLTF. DNA of the CDR3: TGTGCCAGCAGCTTAGCGGGGGTTCTCTCTGGGGCCAACGTCCTGACTTTC.

This rearrangement joins TRBV7-2 to TRBJ1-1, with TRBD1 identical over 7 bases. V trimming: 1 base; J trimming: 1 base; junction bases outside the gene matches: 6. Per the germline V gene, CDR1 is SGHTA and CDR2 is FQGNSA. There are 16 residues in the CDR3. CDR3 amino acids: CASSLDGGGRNTEAFF. The CDR3 DNA reads TGTGCCAGCAGCTTAGACGGAGGGGGCAGGAACACTGAAGCTTTCTTT.

V and J are TRBV28 and TRBJ2-2; 7 bases align to TRBD2. The germline V gene encodes CDR1 MDHEN and CDR2 SYDVKM. The CDR3 runs to 17 residues. The V gene end was trimmed by 4 bases and the J gene end by 0 bases; junction bases not matched to a gene: 8. The chain's CDR3 is CASSSFAGDSNTGELFF. Here the CDR3 DNA reads TGTGCCAGCAGTTCTTTTGCGGGGGATTCGAACACCGGGGAGCTGTTTTTT.

The chain is built from TRBV27 and TRBJ2-7; tentatively, D is TRBD1 (5 bases). V was cut by 3 bases and J by 1 base, with 7 bases left in between. The CDR3 contains 13 residues. CDR1 is MNHEY and CDR2 is SMNVEV in the germline V gene (reference sequence). The CDR3 nucleotides are TGTGCCAGCAGTTTCGCAGGGTCCTACGAGCAGTACTTC. Its protein is CASSFAGSYEQYF.

The rearrangement uses TRBV7-2 and TRBJ1-1, with 9 bases fitting TRBD1. After removal of 5 bases from V and 3 bases from J, the junction contained 7 bases not matched to a gene. This CDR3 region has 15 residues. Germline loops: CDR1 SGHTA, CDR2 FQGNSA. In DNA, the CDR3 is TGTGCCAGCAGCCCCCGGGACAGGGCGGACACTGAAGCTTTCTTT. This encodes CASSPRDRADTEAFF.

V and J are TRBV30 and TRBJ1-2; D might be TRBD1 (5 bases). Germline V gene sequence: CDR1 GTSNPN, CDR2 SVGIG (reference sequence). The CDR3 length is 11 residues. Trimming removed 3 bases from V and 8 bases from J, with 10 bases in between. Written as DNA, the CDR3 is TGTGCCTGGAGGGAAGGGGTGGGCTACACCTTC. Its translation: CAWREGVGYTF.